The 27 T cell receptor beta chains below come from one sample, sequenced in a study of T cells in Graves' hyperthyroidism and ophthalmopathy (dated by TCRdb to the late 2010s). The method was multiplex PCR. Sequencing was performed on an Illumina HiSeq 2000. The TCR beta CDR3 regions were amplified from the RNA transcripts. The TCR CDR3 was subjected to a first round of RT-PCR using the HTBI primer set and the Qiagen OneStep RT-PCR kit. TCRdb ran its own pipeline on the public reads, namely fastp trimming at Q25 and MiXCR clone calling, and kept in-frame beta chains. All rows with the same CDR3 protein become a single entry with the most common DNA and genes. This sample comprises some 720,000 distinct CDR3 sequences, about a sixth of them detected only once. Approximately 8% of the sample rests with the top ten. Sequencing was carried out using blood. Receptor source: a man aged 18 to 29 with Graves' hyperthyroidism.

This clonotype was seen at least ten times. This sequence joins TRBV11-3 and TRBJ2-7; 11 positions match TRBD2. Trimming at V came to 1 base and at J to 10 bases, leaving 12 bases not matched to a gene. The length of the CDR3 is 16 residues. CDR1 and CDR2 from the germline V gene are SGHNT and YENEEA. The CDR3: CASSLVPSGRPKRQYF. Here the CDR3 DNA reads TGTGCCAGCAGCTTAGTTCCTAGCGGGAGGCCAAAGCGACAGTACTTC. Based on the CDR3 plus reference TRBV11-3 and TRBJ2-7, the full variable domain is EAGVVQSPRYKIIEKKQPVAFWCNPISGHNTLYWYLQNLGQGPELLIRYENEEAVDDSQLPKDRFSAERLKGVDSTLKIQPAELGDSAVYLCASSLVPSGRPKRQYFGPGTRLTVT.

The V gene is TRBV28, the J gene TRBJ1-5, with D tentatively TRBD1 (6 bases). Trimming removed 7 bases at V and 0 bases at J, with 13 bases between. Per the germline V gene, CDR1 is MDHEN and CDR2 is SYDVKM. The CDR3 has 15 residues. CDR3 loop: CASIIQGPSNQPQHF. The DNA for the CDR3 is TGTGCCAGCATTATACAGGGACCTAGCAATCAGCCCCAGCATTTT.

This clonotype was seen a handful of times. The rearrangement links TRBV30 to TRBJ1-1; D is possibly TRBD1 (5 bases). Germline V lookup: CDR1 GTSNPN, CDR2 SVGIG (reference sequence). The CDR3 is 12 residues long. The V and J ends lost 3 bases and 6 bases respectively, with 11 bases between them. The CDR3 here is CAWRGEAAEAFF. DNA of the CDR3: TGTGCCTGGAGGGGGGAGGCGGCTGAAGCTTTCTTT.

This clonotype has more than one count but fewer than ten. CDR3 amino acids: CASSLKGPRRSVYGYTF. In DNA, the CDR3 is TGTGCCAGCAGTTTAAAAGGTCCTAGGAGATCCGTGTATGGCTACACCTTC. The chain joins TRBV27 to TRBJ1-2; D is uncertain. With 2 bases removed from V and 5 bases from J, the gap between germline ends came to 21 bases. The CDR3 extends over 17 amino acids. Germline V gene lookup returns CDR1 MNHEY and CDR2 SMNVEV (reference sequence).

The chain carries TRBV9 and TRBJ1-1; D is unresolved. Germline V lookup: CDR1 SGDLS, CDR2 YYNGEE. The CDR3 consists of 14 residues. The V gene lost 3 bases and the J gene lost 7 bases, with 16 bases spanning the gap. This CDR3 is CASSAKSGVHEAFF. In DNA, the CDR3 is TGTGCCAGCAGCGCCAAGTCCGGGGTACATGAAGCTTTCTTT.

The gene calls are TRBV29-1 and TRBJ2-7; perhaps TRBD2 as D (7 bases). The V end lost 7 bases, the J end lost 2 bases, and 15 bases lay between the germline ends. This CDR3 contains 13 residues. Germline V gene lookup returns CDR1 SQVTM and CDR2 ANQGSEA. As DNA, the CDR3 is TGCAGCGCCCAAGGGGGGGTTACCTACGAGCAGTACTTC. It translates to CSAQGGVTYEQYF.

This clonotype came up many times. The V and J genes are TRBV28 and TRBJ2-7; 7 bases match TRBD2. Per the germline V gene, CDR1 is MDHEN and CDR2 is SYDVKM. The CDR3 runs 16 residues. With V trimmed by 4 bases and J by 1 base, 10 bases remained unmatched. In DNA form, the CDR3 reads TGTGCCAGCAGTTGGGAGCGGGGTACATGGTCCTACGAGCAGTACTTC. It is translated as CASSWERGTWSYEQYF.

This clonotype was detected a few times. V and J are TRBV25-1 and TRBJ2-2; TRBD2 matches at 8 bases. CDR1 is MGHDK, CDR2 SYGVNS, per germline. The ends lost 1 base at V and 1 base at J; junction bases unmatched: 5. The CDR3 loop spans 17 amino acids. In DNA, the CDR3 is TGTGCCAGCAGTGAATCCAGGGCGGGGGGGAACACCGGGGAGCTGTTTTTT. Amino acids: CASSESRAGGNTGELFF.

As for this clonotype: Just one base apart from a much larger clone, this may be a read error. The chain employs TRBV28 and TRBJ2-7; 8 nucleotides agree with TRBD2. The J segment lost 2 bases and the V segment lost 8 bases, leaving 8 bases of the junction unmatched. CDR1 and CDR2 (germline): MDHEN, SYDVKM. The CDR3 consists of 14 residues. This CDR3 is CASGLSGAPYEQYF. CDR3 DNA: TGTGCCAGCGGACTTAGCGGGGCCCCCTACGAGCAGTACTTC.

The chain is built from TRBV27 and TRBJ1-3, with 7 bases that match TRBD1. Looked up from germline, CDR1 is MNHEY and CDR2 is SMNVEV (reference sequence). The CDR3 has 15 residues. Trimming removed 4 bases from V and 2 bases from J; junction bases left unmatched: 5. DNA for the CDR3: TGTGCCAGCAGTTCGACAGGGAACCCTGGAAACACCATATATTTT. Encoded protein: CASSSTGNPGNTIYF.

There are many counts of this clonotype. J is TRBJ2-6 and V is TRBV6-1; no clear D. CDR1 MNHNS and CDR2 SASEGT come from the germline V gene. Trimming left V 10 bases short and J 0 bases short, with 13 bases between. The CDR3 is made up of 15 amino acids. DNA of the CDR3: TGTGCCACCTCGGACCCCGCCTCTGGGGCCAACGTCCTGACTTTC. Translating gives CATSDPASGANVLTF.

V and J are TRBV5-6 and TRBJ2-5; perhaps TRBD2 as D (5 bases). The CDR3 contains 15 residues. Germline CDR1 SGHDT, CDR2 YYEEEE. The V and J ends lost 4 bases and 5 bases respectively, with 18 bases between them. The CDR3 DNA follows: TGTGCCAGCAGCCCCAAGGGAGTTTTGGAGGAGACCCAGTACTTC. Translating it yields CASSPKGVLEETQYF.

This clonotype was found a few times. In DNA form, the CDR3 reads TGTGCCACCAGGGGGGGATATGAGCAGTTCTTC. Protein product: CATRGGYEQFF. The chain employs TRBV6-1 and TRBJ2-1; TRBD1 or TRBD2 may be the D gene (7 bases each). The CDR3 has 11 residues. Germline CDR1 reads MNHNS; CDR2 reads SASEGT. V lost 10 bases and J lost 8, with 12 bases in between.

This clonotype came up a few times. The DNA of the CDR3 is TGTGCCAGCAGCCCCCGACTTCGGAACACTGAAGCTTTCTTT. It encodes CASSPRLRNTEAFF. V and J are TRBV13 and TRBJ1-1; D is uncertain. Trimming took 5 bases from V and 1 from J, leaving 11 bases between them. CDR3 length: 14 amino acids. Germline assignment: CDR1 PRHDT and CDR2 FYEKMQ (reference sequence). Full variable domain (outside the CDR3, taken from reference TRBV13 and TRBJ1-1): AAGVIQSPRHLIKEKRETATLKCYPIPRHDTVYWYQQGPGQDPQFLISFYEKMQSDKGSIPDRFSAQQFSDYHSELNMSSLELGDSALYFCASSPRLRNTEAFFGQGTRLTVV.

This chain connects TRBV27 to TRBJ2-7, with D possibly being TRBD2 (6 bases). Germline assignment: CDR1 MNHEY and CDR2 SMNVEV (reference sequence). Trimming pared 6 bases from V and 6 bases from J, leaving 15 bases between. The CDR3 consists of 13 residues. CDR3 residues: CASSIVEGGEQYF. As DNA, the CDR3 is TGTGCCAGCAGCATAGTAGAGGGAGGCGAGCAGTACTTC.

The table lists this clonotype with many counts. This rearrangement joins TRBV20-1 to TRBJ2-3, with 8 bases lining up with TRBD2. Germline-derived CDR1 and CDR2 are DFQATT and SNEGSKA (reference sequence). V shed 5 bases and J 0 bases; nucleotides not matched to a gene: 7. CDR3 size: 15 residues. CDR3 amino acids: CSALPPSGSTDTQYF. CDR3 nucleotide sequence: TGCAGTGCTCTACCACCTAGCGGGAGCACAGATACGCAGTATTTT.

This clonotype was observed many times. The chain combines TRBV2 with TRBJ1-5; TRBD1 might be the D (5 bases). CDR1 SNHLY and CDR2 FYNNEI come from the germline V gene. Trimming left V 7 bases short and J 3 bases short, with 10 bases between. The length of the CDR3 is 13 residues. CDR3 in amino acids: CASKLTVNQPQHF. As DNA, the CDR3 is TGTGCCAGCAAGTTGACAGTCAATCAGCCCCAGCATTTT.

In this sample, this clonotype turned up many times. V is TRBV7-2 and J is TRBJ2-7; D perhaps matches TRBD2 (6 bases). The CDR3 has 15 residues. V was shortened by 5 bases and J by 4 bases, with 18 bases between the two germline ends. CDR1 is SGHTA and CDR2 is FQGNSA in the germline V gene. The CDR3 region has the DNA TGTGCCAGCAGCCCCAGCGGGCTGACGGCGTACGAGCAGTACTTC. Protein sequence: CASSPSGLTAYEQYF.

This clonotype was detected many times. The chain employs TRBV20-1 and TRBJ2-7; 8 bases map to TRBD2. Per the germline V gene, CDR1 is DFQATT and CDR2 is SNEGSKA (reference sequence). This CDR3 is built from 14 residues. V lost 8 bases and J lost 2; bases outside the gene matches: 11. Here the CDR3 DNA reads TGCAGTTGCGCACCGGGACTAGGTACCTACGAGCAGTACTTC. Protein: CSCAPGLGTYEQYF.

This chain connects TRBV6-2 or TRBV6-3 to TRBJ2-3, with TRBD2 as a possible D gene (7 bases). The V end lost 7 bases, the J end lost 4 bases, and 15 bases lay between the germline ends. The CDR3 runs to 14 residues. Germline V gives CDR1 MNHEY, CDR2 SVGEGT. CDR3 coding DNA: TGTGCCAGCAAAGAGGGGGGGATAGCAGATACGCAGTATTTT. This codes for CASKEGGIADTQYF.

This clonotype has a count of ten or more. This chain links TRBV2 with TRBJ1-5; D remains unclear. Germline V gene data show CDR1 as SNHLY and CDR2 as FYNNEI. The CDR3 contains 15 residues. Trimming removed 5 bases from V and 0 bases from J, with 11 bases in between. The CDR3 spells CASSPGRPSNQPQHF. As DNA, the CDR3 is TGTGCCAGCAGTCCAGGACGGCCTAGCAATCAGCCCCAGCATTTT. Variable domain in full (rest from reference TRBV2 and TRBJ1-5): EPEVTQTPSHQVTQMGQEVILRCVPISNHLYFYWYRQILGQKVEFLVSFYNNEISEKSEIFDDQFSVERPDGSNFTLKIRSTKLEDSAMYFCASSPGRPSNQPQHFGDGTRLSIL.

With regard to this clonotype: This may stem from a read error, because a much larger clone lies one nucleotide away. The chain combines TRBV12-3 or TRBV12-4 with TRBJ1-1; maybe TRBD1 (6 bases). V lost 6 bases and J lost 10, with 18 bases in between. The CDR3 covers 13 residues. In DNA, the CDR3 is TGTGCCAGCAGACCGCCTCAGGGGAGTTCAGCTTTCTTT. It yields the protein CASRPPQGSSAFF.

This clonotype was recorded many times. This chain connects TRBV9 to TRBJ2-7; D not certain. Germline assignment: CDR1 SGDLS and CDR2 YYNGEE. CDR3 size: 14 residues. The V end was cut by 2 bases, the J end by 2 bases, with 11 bases between. The CDR3 DNA sequence: TGTGCCAGCAGCGTTTCGAGTGGAACCTACGAGCAGTACTTC. As protein: CASSVSSGTYEQYF.

This clonotype was observed at least ten times. The chain's CDR3 is CASSPNLGSSYEQYF. The DNA for the CDR3 is TGTGCCAGCAGCCCAAACCTAGGGTCCTCCTACGAGCAGTACTTC. V and J are TRBV28 and TRBJ2-7; D is unclear. V was cut by 6 bases and J by 0 bases, with 15 bases left in between. Germline CDR1 and CDR2: MDHEN and SYDVKM. The CDR3 has 15 residues.

The chain has TRBV5-1 and TRBJ2-5, with 7 bases that match TRBD1. Germline values: CDR1 SGHRS, CDR2 YFSETQ. Trimming cost V 4 bases and J 2 bases; bases outside gene matches: 8. CDR3 size: 15 residues. DNA for the CDR3: TGCGCCAGCAGCGGTGGGACAGTTAAACAAGAGACCCAGTACTTC. Residues: CASSGGTVKQETQYF.

The chain couples TRBV20-1 to TRBJ2-2; the match to TRBD2 covers 9 bases. V shed 3 bases, J shed 4 bases, and the junction held 6 bases outside the gene matches. The length of the CDR3 is 15 residues. Germline assignment: CDR1 DFQATT and CDR2 SNEGSKA (reference sequence). The CDR3 here is CSASSSGVITGELFF. CDR3 sequence (DNA): TGCAGTGCTAGTTCTAGCGGGGTCATCACCGGGGAGCTGTTTTTT.

This clonotype has a handful of counts. The V call is TRBV2, the J call TRBJ2-1; 10 nucleotides align to TRBD2. Germline CDR1 SNHLY, CDR2 FYNNEI. V was pared by 7 bases and J by 14 bases, with 11 bases of the junction left unmatched. The CDR3 sequence is 13 residues long. CDR3 in DNA: TGTGCCAGCATCGAGCGGGAGGGCTCATTTGAGTTCTTC. Its protein product is CASIEREGSFEFF.